This T cell receptor (beta chain) emerged from a study of cytomegalovirus exposure and HLA in healthy donors. The overall study: A later analysis reported the same platform for the roughly 120 validation repertoires and the approximately 640 first-cohort repertoires.

Libraries were prepared by immunoSEQ multiplex PCR; TCRdb keeps only in-frame clonotypes and omits some of them. The sample contains 150,000 to 200,000 clones, around 88% of which appear only once. As to this clone: The antigen remains undetermined.

The CDR3 is 15 residues long. Germline trimming cut 2 bases from V and 0 bases from J; bases unmatched to any gene: 3. Per germline, CDR1 KGHSH and CDR2 LQKENI. General observations from the study: Many donors carried some public TCRs, although rarity characterized most TCR sequences. Cytomegalovirus status was reportedly diagnosed by the classifier with high specificity and sensitivity. Investigators reported about 160 TCR beta chains as tied to cytomegalovirus.

The chain is built from TRBV18 and TRBJ1-1, with 7 bases that match TRBD1. The clonotype was recovered from a woman under 30 in good health and CMV-seronegative. Input material: PBMCs. The DNA for the CDR3 is TGTGCCAGCTCACCAATGGGACAGATGAACACTGAAGCTTTCTTT. As protein: CASSPMGQMNTEAFF.